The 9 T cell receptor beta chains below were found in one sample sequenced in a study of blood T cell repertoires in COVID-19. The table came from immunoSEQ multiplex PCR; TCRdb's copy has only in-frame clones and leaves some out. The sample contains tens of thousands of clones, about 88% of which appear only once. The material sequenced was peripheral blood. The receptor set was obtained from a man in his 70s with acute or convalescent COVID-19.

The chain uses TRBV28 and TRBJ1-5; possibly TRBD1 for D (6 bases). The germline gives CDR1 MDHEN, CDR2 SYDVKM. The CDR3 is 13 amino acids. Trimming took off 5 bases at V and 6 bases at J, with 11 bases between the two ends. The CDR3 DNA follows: TGTGCCAGCAGTCTGAACAGGGTTCAGCCCCAGCATTTT. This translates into CASSLNRVQPQHF.

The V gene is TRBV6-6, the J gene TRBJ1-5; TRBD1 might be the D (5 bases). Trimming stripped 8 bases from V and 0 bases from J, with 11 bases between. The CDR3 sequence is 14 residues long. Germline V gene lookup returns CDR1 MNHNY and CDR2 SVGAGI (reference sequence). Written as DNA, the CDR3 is TGTGCCAGCCGGGCGGGGGGTAGCAATCAGCCCCAGCATTTT. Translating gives CASRAGGSNQPQHF.

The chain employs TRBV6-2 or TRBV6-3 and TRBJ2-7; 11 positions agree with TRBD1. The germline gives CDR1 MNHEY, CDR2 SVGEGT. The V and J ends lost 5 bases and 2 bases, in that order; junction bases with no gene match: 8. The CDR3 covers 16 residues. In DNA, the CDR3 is TGTGCCAGCAGTCTGTTTCCGGGACAGGGGGCCTACGAGCAGTACTTC. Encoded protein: CASSLFPGQGAYEQYF.

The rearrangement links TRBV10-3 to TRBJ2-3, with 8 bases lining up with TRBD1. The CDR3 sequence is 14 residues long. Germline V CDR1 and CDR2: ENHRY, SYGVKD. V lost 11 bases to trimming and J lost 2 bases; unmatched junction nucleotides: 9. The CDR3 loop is CAASTGGFTDTQYF. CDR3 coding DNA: TGTGCCGCCTCAACAGGGGGGTTCACAGATACGCAGTATTTT.

CDR3: CASSLPGDSPLHF. The CDR3 nucleotides are TGTGCCAGCAGCCTACCCGGGGATTCACCCCTCCACTTT. The J gene is TRBJ1-6, the V gene TRBV11-2; D is uncertain. Trimming removed 5 bases from V and 8 bases from J, with 10 bases in between. CDR3 length: 13 residues. CDR1 and CDR2 (germline): SGHAT, FQNNGV.

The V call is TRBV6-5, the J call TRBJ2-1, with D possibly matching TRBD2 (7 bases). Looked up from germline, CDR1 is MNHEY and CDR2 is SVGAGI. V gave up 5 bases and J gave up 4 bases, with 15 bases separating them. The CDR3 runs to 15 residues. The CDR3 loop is CASSRRGGNYNEQFF. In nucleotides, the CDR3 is TGTGCCAGCAGTCGTAGGGGGGGGAATTACAATGAGCAGTTCTTC.

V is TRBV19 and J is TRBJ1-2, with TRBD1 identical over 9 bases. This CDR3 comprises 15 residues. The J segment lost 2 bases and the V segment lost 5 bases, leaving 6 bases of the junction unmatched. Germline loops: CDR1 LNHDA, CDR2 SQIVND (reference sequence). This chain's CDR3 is CASSPWTGANYGYTF. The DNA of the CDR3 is TGTGCCAGTAGTCCGTGGACAGGGGCGAACTATGGCTACACCTTC.

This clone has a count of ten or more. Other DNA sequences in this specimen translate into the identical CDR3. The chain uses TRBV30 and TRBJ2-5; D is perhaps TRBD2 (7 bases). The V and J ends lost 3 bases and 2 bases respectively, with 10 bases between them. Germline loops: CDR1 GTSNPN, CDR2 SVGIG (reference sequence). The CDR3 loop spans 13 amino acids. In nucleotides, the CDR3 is TGTGCCTGGAGCGGGGGGCCACAAGAGACCCAGTACTTC. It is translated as CAWSGGPQETQYF.

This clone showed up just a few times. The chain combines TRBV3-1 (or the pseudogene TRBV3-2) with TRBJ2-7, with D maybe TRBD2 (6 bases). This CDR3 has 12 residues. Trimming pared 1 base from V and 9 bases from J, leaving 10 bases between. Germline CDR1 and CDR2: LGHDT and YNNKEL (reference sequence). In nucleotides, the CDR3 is TGTGCCAGCAGCCAAGCCCGAGCGGGGCAGTACTTC. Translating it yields CASSQARAGQYF.